This TCR beta chain was recovered during a study of cytomegalovirus exposure and HLA in healthy donors. General study results and limits: The study put 150 to 200 TCR beta chains on its list as cytomegalovirus-associated.

Researchers ran the PCR with 60 Vbeta and 13 Jbeta primers. Assay: immunoSEQ multiplex PCR; the TCRdb copy retains only in-frame clones and omits some. Among 130,000 to 150,000 clones, roughly 76% were seen once, and the ten largest hold around 15%. As concerns this clone: Antigen unknown.

The CDR3 has 14 amino acids. Germline CDR1 is MNHEY and CDR2 is SMNVEV (reference sequence). Trimming removed 5 bases from V and 4 bases from J, with 12 bases in between. Material: PBMCs. The V call is TRBV27, the J call TRBJ2-1; the D is unclear. This TCR derives from a human donor in good health. The CDR3 DNA follows: TGTGCCAGCAGTATGTCTAGTCCATACAATGAGCAGTTCTTC. It specifies CASSMSSPYNEQFF.